Below are 18 T cell receptor beta chains sequenced from a single sample in a study of cytomegalovirus exposure and HLA in healthy donors. Sequencing used immunoSEQ multiplex PCR; TCRdb keeps in-frame clones, though not all of them. The sample consists of over 200,000 clones, approximately 87% of them appearing once. Sequenced sample: PBMCs. The source is a woman aged 18-35 years in good health and CMV-seronegative.

The chain has TRBV7-8 and TRBJ2-1; D not certain. This CDR3 is 12 amino acids long. With 5 bases removed from V and 8 bases from J, the gap between germline ends came to 10 bases. Germline V CDR1 and CDR2: SGHVS, FQNEAQ. The CDR3 region is CASSPFRYEQFF. The CDR3 DNA reads as TGTGCCAGCAGCCCCTTTAGGTATGAGCAGTTCTTC. Drawing the rest from reference TRBV7-8 and TRBJ2-1, the complete variable domain is GAGVSQSPRYKVAKRGQDVALRCDPISGHVSLFWYQQALGQGPEFLTYFQNEAQLDKSGLPSDRFFAERPEGSVSTLKIQRTQQEDSAVYLCASSPFRYEQFFGPGTRLTVL.

J is TRBJ1-5 and V is TRBV2; 9 bases align to TRBD1. Germline CDR1 is SNHLY and CDR2 is FYNNEI. This CDR3 has 16 residues. V lost 10 bases to trimming and J lost 0 bases; unmatched junction nucleotides: 10. The CDR3 DNA reads TGTGCCACCAACCCCGGGACAGGGAATAGCAATCAGCCCCAGCATTTT. Its protein is CATNPGTGNSNQPQHF.

This clone was detected only once. The V and J genes are TRBV10-1 and TRBJ1-1; TRBD1 agrees at 9 bases. Trimming at V came to 6 bases and at J to 12 bases, leaving 8 bases not matched to a gene. Germline V gives CDR1 WNHNN, CDR2 SYGVQD (reference sequence). The CDR3 length is 12 residues. CDR3 DNA sequence: TGCGCCAGCAGGGATGGGACAGGGAGTACTTTCTTT. It translates to CASRDGTGSTFF.

The chain employs TRBV4-1 and TRBJ2-7; D remains unclear. Deletions cut 1 base from V and 2 bases from J, with 6 bases between. CDR3 length equals 13 residues. The germline V gene encodes CDR1 MGHRA and CDR2 YSYEKL. Here the CDR3 reads CASSQGDAYEQYF. The CDR3 DNA follows: TGCGCCAGCAGCCAAGGCGATGCCTACGAGCAGTACTTC.

This chain links TRBV6-5 with TRBJ1-2; 7 bases fit TRBD1. J was trimmed by 8 bases and V by 0 bases; bases with no gene match: 9. CDR1 and CDR2 from the germline V gene are MNHEY and SVGAGI. The CDR3 is 15 residues long. The CDR3 bases are TGTGCCAGCAGTTACTCGTATGACAGGGTGATGGGCTACACCTTC. This encodes CASSYSYDRVMGYTF.

The V call is TRBV7-2, the J call TRBJ2-7, with D perhaps matching TRBD1 (7 bases). CDR3 length: 15 amino acids. V lost 5 bases and J 2 bases, leaving 16 bases between the germline ends. CDR1 and CDR2 (germline): SGHTA, FQGNSA. This CDR3 reads CASSPQGGGPYEQYF. CDR3 bases: TGTGCCAGCAGCCCGCAGGGGGGAGGACCCTACGAGCAGTACTTC.

This chain links TRBV5-1 with TRBJ2-7, with D uncertain. Germline V lookup: CDR1 SGHRS, CDR2 YFSETQ. The CDR3 contains 15 residues. Trimming took 0 bases from V and 2 from J, leaving 12 bases between them. The CDR3 DNA follows: TGCGCCAGCAGCTTGGATGCCTATACCACCTACGAGCAGTACTTC. Translation gives CASSLDAYTTYEQYF.

The rearrangement joins TRBV2 to TRBJ2-2; tentatively, D is TRBD1 (6 bases). The CDR3 totals 15 residues. The V gene lost 4 bases and the J gene lost 2 bases, with 11 bases spanning the gap. The germline gives CDR1 SNHLY, CDR2 FYNNEI. For the CDR3, the DNA is TGTGCCAGCAGTGCCGACAGGACAAACACCGGGGAGCTGTTTTTT. It codes for CASSADRTNTGELFF.

The chain links TRBV19 to TRBJ1-5, with 7 positions matching TRBD1. The V and J ends lost 10 bases and 3 bases, in that order; junction bases with no gene match: 6. The CDR3 has 13 residues. From germline, CDR1 is LNHDA and CDR2 SQIVND (reference sequence). CDR3 loop: CAISTGPNQPQHF. CDR3 bases: TGTGCCATTTCGACAGGGCCCAATCAGCCCCAGCATTTT.

DNA of the CDR3: TGTGCCATCCAAGGACCGATCCACAATGAGCAGTTCTTC. Protein: CAIQGPIHNEQFF. The chain uses TRBV10-3 and TRBJ2-1, with D uncertain. This CDR3 is 13 amino acids long. Germline CDR1 and CDR2: ENHRY and SYGVKD. Trimming took off 8 bases at V and 5 bases at J, with 13 bases between the two ends.

The chain couples TRBV11-2 to TRBJ1-1; a possible D gene is TRBD1 (5 bases). Trimming shortened V by 2 bases and J by 5 bases, and 6 bases separated the two germline ends. The length of the CDR3 is 12 residues. Per the germline V gene, CDR1 is SGHAT and CDR2 is FQNNGV. The DNA for the CDR3 is TGTGCCAGCAGCTTACGGGGGACTGAAGCTTTCTTT. It translates to CASSLRGTEAFF.

The V gene is TRBV11-2, the J gene TRBJ2-3, with D unresolved. The germline CDR1 and CDR2 sequences are SGHAT and FQNNGV. V lost 2 bases, J lost 5 bases, and 14 bases lay in between. This CDR3 spans 15 amino acids. The CDR3, as DNA: TGTGCCAGCAGCTTAACTGGACGGAGAGGAGATACGCAGTATTTT. Translating it yields CASSLTGRRGDTQYF.

J is TRBJ1-2 and V is TRBV7-3; D unclear. The CDR3 runs to 16 residues. The ends were cut back, 5 bases at V and 4 bases at J, with 20 bases in the middle. Germline CDR1 SGHTA, CDR2 FQGTGA. The CDR3 coding sequence is TGTGCCAGCAGCCCGGGAGGCACCTTAAGCGGCTATGGCTACACCTTC. Protein sequence: CASSPGGTLSGYGYTF.

The rearrangement links TRBV29-1 to TRBJ2-2; 8 bases are a match to TRBD1. Germline lookup yields CDR1 SQVTM and CDR2 ANQGSEA. The CDR3 totals 13 residues. Germline trimming cut 6 bases from V and 6 bases from J; bases unmatched to any gene: 6. The CDR3 bases are TGCAGCGTATCGACAGGGGCAGCCGGGGAGCTGTTTTTT. Protein: CSVSTGAAGELFF.

The rearrangement uses TRBV27 and TRBJ1-1; 8 bases agree with TRBD1. V shed 4 bases and J 0 bases; nucleotides not matched to a gene: 7. This CDR3 is 16 amino acids long. The germline V gene has CDR1 MNHEY and CDR2 SMNVEV (reference sequence). The CDR3 region is CASSSGQGWVNTEAFF. Written as DNA, the CDR3 is TGTGCCAGCAGTTCCGGACAGGGTTGGGTGAACACTGAAGCTTTCTTT.

This sequence joins TRBV6-5 and TRBJ2-3, with TRBD2 identical over 13 bases. CDR3 length: 16 residues. The germline gives CDR1 MNHEY, CDR2 SVGAGI. Germline trimming cut 2 bases from V and 6 bases from J; bases unmatched to any gene: 5. The CDR3 here is CASSYRGTSGIDTQYF. CDR3 sequence (DNA): TGTGCCAGCAGTTACCGTGGGACTAGCGGGATTGATACGCAGTATTTT.

As concerns this clone: One end of the junction is discordant with germline, which a read error may explain. The chain uses TRBV27 and TRBJ1-4; 7 nucleotides match TRBD1. CDR3 length: 15 residues. Germline-derived CDR1 and CDR2 are MNHEY and SMNVEV (reference sequence). The DNA for the CDR3 is TGTGCCAGCAGTCGTCAGACAGGGTTAGGGGAAAATCTGTTTTTT. Translating it yields CASSRQTGLGENLFF.

V usage is TRBV7-8 and J usage is TRBJ1-2; no reliable D call. From germline, CDR1 is SGHVS and CDR2 FQNEAQ. This CDR3 has 14 residues. V was trimmed by 1 base and J by 4 bases, leaving 10 bases between them. In DNA, the CDR3 is TGTGCCAGCAGCTTAGAGTTGGCGGTCTATGGCTACACCTTC. Encoded protein: CASSLELAVYGYTF.